This T cell receptor beta chain was obtained from a study of T cell changes during pregnancy in multiple sclerosis. The V and J ends lost 3 bases and 3 bases, in that order; junction bases with no gene match: 8. The CDR3 is 16 residues long. Germline V lookup: CDR1 MGHRA, CDR2 YSYEKL. Clones were sequenced by immunoSEQ multiplex PCR, and TCRdb holds only the in-frame ones, with some missing. The sample carries 60,000 or so clones, about 90% recorded once. The gene calls are TRBV4-1 and TRBJ1-2, with TRBD1 identical over 9 bases. Source: peripheral blood, taken in the second trimester of pregnancy. This TCR was sampled from a female donor in good health, enrolled as a control in a pregnancy study. In nucleotides, the CDR3 is TGCGCCAGCAGCCACGGGACAGGGAAGATCCACTATGGCTACACCTTC. Translation: CASSHGTGKIHYGYTF.